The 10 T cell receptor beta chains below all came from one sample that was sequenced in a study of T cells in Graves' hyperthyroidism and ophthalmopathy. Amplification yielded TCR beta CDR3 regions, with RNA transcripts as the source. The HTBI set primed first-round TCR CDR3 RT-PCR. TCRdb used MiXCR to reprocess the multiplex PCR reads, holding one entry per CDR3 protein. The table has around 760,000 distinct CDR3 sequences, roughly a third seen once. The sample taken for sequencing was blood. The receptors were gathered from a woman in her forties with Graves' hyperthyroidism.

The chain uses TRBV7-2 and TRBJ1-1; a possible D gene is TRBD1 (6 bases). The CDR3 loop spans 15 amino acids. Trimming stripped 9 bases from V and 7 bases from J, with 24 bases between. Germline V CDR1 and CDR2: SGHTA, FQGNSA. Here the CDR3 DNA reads TGTGCCAGTACGACGAAGTTTAGGGGGAACGTTGAAGCTTTCTTT. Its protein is CASTTKFRGNVEAFF. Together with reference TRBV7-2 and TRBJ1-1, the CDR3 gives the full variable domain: GAGVSQSPSNKVTEKGKDVELRCDPISGHTALYWYRQSLGQGLEFLIYFQGNSAPDKSGLPSDRFSAERTGGSVSTLTIQRTQQEDSAVYLCASTTKFRGNVEAFFGQGTRLTVV.

The CDR3 nucleotides read TGCGCCAGCAGTGGGCTAGCTGCCGGCACCGGGGAGCTGTTTTTT. Protein: CASSGLAAGTGELFF. The chain uses TRBV10-1 and TRBJ2-2, with TRBD2 as a possible D gene (5 bases). This CDR3 region has 15 residues. Germline loops: CDR1 WNHNN, CDR2 SYGVQD (reference sequence). Trimming took off 4 bases at V and 4 bases at J, with 13 bases between the two ends.

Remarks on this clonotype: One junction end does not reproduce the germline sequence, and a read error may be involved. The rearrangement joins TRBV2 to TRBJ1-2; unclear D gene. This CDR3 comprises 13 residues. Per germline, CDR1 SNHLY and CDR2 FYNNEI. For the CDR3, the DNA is TGTGCCAGCAGTGAGATAGACGTCTGGCGTGCGTTCTTC. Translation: CASSEIDVWRAFF.

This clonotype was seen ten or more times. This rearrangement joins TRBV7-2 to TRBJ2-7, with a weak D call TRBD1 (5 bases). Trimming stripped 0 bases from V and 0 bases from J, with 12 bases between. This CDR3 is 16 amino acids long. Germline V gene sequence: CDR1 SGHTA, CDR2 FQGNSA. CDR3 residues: CASSLAVDSSSYEQYF. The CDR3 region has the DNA TGTGCCAGCAGCTTAGCGGTCGACAGTAGCTCCTACGAGCAGTACTTC.

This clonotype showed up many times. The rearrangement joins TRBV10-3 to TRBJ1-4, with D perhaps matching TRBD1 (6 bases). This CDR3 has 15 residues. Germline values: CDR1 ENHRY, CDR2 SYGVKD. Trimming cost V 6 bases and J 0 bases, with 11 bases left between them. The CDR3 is CAISPGGPTNEKLFF. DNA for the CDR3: TGTGCCATCAGCCCGGGGGGGCCAACTAATGAAAAACTGTTTTTT.

As DNA, the CDR3 is TGCAGCGTAATAATTGGGGGGCCAGCTTTCTTT. It encodes CSVIIGGPAFF. This chain links TRBV29-1 with TRBJ1-1; tentatively, D is TRBD1 (6 bases). CDR3 length equals 11 residues. The germline CDR1 and CDR2 sequences are SQVTM and ANQGSEA. V shed 6 bases and J shed 10 bases, with 15 bases lying between them.

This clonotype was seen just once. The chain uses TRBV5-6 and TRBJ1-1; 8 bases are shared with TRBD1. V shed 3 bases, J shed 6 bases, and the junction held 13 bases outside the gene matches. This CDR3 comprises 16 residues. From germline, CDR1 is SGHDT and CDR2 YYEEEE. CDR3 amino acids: CASSWALTGEISEAFF. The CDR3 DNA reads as TGTGCCAGCAGCTGGGCCCTGACAGGGGAGATCTCTGAAGCTTTCTTT.

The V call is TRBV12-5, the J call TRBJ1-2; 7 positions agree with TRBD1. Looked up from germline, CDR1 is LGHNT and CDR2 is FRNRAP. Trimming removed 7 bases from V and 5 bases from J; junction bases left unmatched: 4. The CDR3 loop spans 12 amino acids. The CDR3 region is CASAQGGYGYTF. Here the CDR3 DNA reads TGTGCTAGTGCCCAGGGGGGGTATGGCTACACCTTC.

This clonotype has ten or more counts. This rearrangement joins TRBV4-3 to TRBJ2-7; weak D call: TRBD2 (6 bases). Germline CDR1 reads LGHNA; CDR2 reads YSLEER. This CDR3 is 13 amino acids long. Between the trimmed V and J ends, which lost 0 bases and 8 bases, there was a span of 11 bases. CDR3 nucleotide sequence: TGCGCCAGCAGCCAAGAGGAGGGTATCAAGCAGTACTTC. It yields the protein CASSQEEGIKQYF.

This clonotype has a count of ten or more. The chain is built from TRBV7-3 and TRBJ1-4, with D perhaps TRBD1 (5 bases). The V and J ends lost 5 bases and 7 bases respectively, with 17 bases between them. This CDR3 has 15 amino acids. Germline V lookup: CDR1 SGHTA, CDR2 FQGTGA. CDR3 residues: CASSPTGTRGEKLFF. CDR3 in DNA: TGTGCCAGCAGCCCTACCGGGACTCGGGGTGAAAAACTGTTTTTT.